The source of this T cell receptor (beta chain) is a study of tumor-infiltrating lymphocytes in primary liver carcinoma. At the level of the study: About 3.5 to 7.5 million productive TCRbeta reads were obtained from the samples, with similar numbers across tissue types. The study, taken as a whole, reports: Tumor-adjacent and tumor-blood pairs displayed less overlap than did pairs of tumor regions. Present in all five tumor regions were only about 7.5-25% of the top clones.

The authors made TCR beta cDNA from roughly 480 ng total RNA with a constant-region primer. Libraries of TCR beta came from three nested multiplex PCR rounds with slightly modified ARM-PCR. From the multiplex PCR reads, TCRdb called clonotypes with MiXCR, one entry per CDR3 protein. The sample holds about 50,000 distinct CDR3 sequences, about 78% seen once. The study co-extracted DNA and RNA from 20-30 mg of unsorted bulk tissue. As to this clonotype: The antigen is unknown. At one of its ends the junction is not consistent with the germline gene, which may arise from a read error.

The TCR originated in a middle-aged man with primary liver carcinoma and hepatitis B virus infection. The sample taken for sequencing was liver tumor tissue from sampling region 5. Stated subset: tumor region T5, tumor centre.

As DNA, the CDR3 is TGTGCCAGCAAGCCCGGTACAGATAAGCAGTATTTT. Its protein product is CASKPGTDKQYF. The chain couples TRBV6-1 to TRBJ2-3; D ambiguous. CDR3 size: 12 residues. In germline, CDR1 is MNHNS, CDR2 SASEGT.